These 28 T cell receptor beta chains came from one sample sequenced in a study of spatial heterogeneity in lung cancer (dated by TCRdb to between 2019 and 2020). Overall study outcomes, separate from this receptor: The tumor nonsynonymous mutation count correlated with the number of expanded alpha and beta TCRs within the tumor.

Per the publication, the time point label means: sample taken at primary tumor resection. Library prep was done by 5' RACE. TCRdb names NextSeq 500 as the instrument used. In TCRdb, the public reads were trimmed at Q25 with fastp and aligned with MiXCR, with productive beta chains retained. Rows merge per CDR3 protein into single entries with the most common DNA and genes. This sample comprises 10,000 to 15,000 distinct CDR3 sequences, 4.5% to 6.5% of them detected only once. The top ten clones comprise about 35% of the sample. No cognate antigen is known for these TCRs. Material: lung tumor tissue, obtained at surgery. The receptors stem from a male donor with early-stage non-small cell lung cancer.

Many counts were recorded for this clonotype. This chain joins TRBV29-1 and TRBJ2-1; D is perhaps TRBD2 (6 bases). The CDR3 is made up of 15 amino acids. The germline CDR1 and CDR2 sequences are SQVTM and ANQGSEA. Between the trimmed V and J ends, which lost 5 bases and 0 bases, there was a span of 14 bases. The CDR3 sequence: CSVSGTPSSYNEQFF. CDR3 coding DNA: TGCAGCGTTTCCGGGACTCCTAGCTCCTACAATGAGCAGTTCTTC.

This clonotype has ten or more counts. The rearrangement uses TRBV5-1 and TRBJ2-2, with 12 bases matching TRBD1. CDR1 is SGHRS, CDR2 YFSETQ, per germline. The CDR3 covers 18 residues. V gave up 3 bases and J gave up 1 base; unmatched junction bases: 7. In nucleotides, the CDR3 is TGCGCCAGCAGCTCCGGGACAGGGGGCCGGGGGAACACCGGGGAGCTGTTTTTT. The encoded protein is CASSSGTGGRGNTGELFF. Based on the CDR3 plus reference TRBV5-1 and TRBJ2-2, the full variable domain is KAGVTQTPRYLIKTRGQQVTLSCSPISGHRSVSWYQQTPGQGLQFLFEYFSETQRNKGNFPGRFSGRQFSNSRSEMNVSTLELGDSALYLCASSSGTGGRGNTGELFFGEGSRLTVL.

The CDR3 protein is CASRHTTEAFF. The CDR3 region has the DNA TGTGCCAGCAGACACACCACTGAAGCTTTCTTT. The chain joins TRBV6-5 to TRBJ1-1, with unresolved D. The length of the CDR3 is 11 residues. Trimming removed 6 bases from V and 4 bases from J, with 6 bases in between. Germline V gene sequence: CDR1 MNHEY, CDR2 SVGAGI.

J is TRBJ1-1 and V is TRBV2, with D uncertain. CDR3 length: 13 amino acids. Germline V lookup: CDR1 SNHLY, CDR2 FYNNEI. Trimming shortened V by 3 bases and J by 0 bases, and 5 bases separated the two germline ends. CDR3 protein: CASSERLNTEAFF. CDR3 nucleotides: TGTGCCAGCAGTGAGCGCCTGAACACTGAAGCTTTCTTT.

J is TRBJ2-5 and V is TRBV5-6; no reliable D call. The CDR3 is 13 residues long. CDR1 is SGHDT, CDR2 YYEEEE, per germline. V was shortened by 0 bases and J by 5 bases, with 8 bases between the two germline ends. This CDR3 reads CASSLVLSETQYF. CDR3 DNA: TGTGCCAGCAGCTTGGTACTCAGCGAGACCCAGTACTTC.

This clonotype was seen many times. This chain joins TRBV20-1 and TRBJ2-4, with D unclear. The V end lost 5 bases, the J end lost 0 bases, and 14 bases lay between the germline ends. CDR1 is DFQATT and CDR2 is SNEGSKA in the germline V gene (reference sequence). This CDR3 is built from 15 residues. The CDR3 reads CSAPPDGRAKNIQYF. CDR3 nucleotide sequence: TGCAGTGCTCCCCCGGACGGAAGAGCCAAAAACATTCAGTACTTC.

V usage is TRBV2 and J usage is TRBJ1-5; D is undetermined. With 6 bases removed from V and 3 bases from J, the gap between germline ends came to 9 bases. This CDR3 is 13 amino acids long. CDR1 and CDR2 from the germline V gene are SNHLY and FYNNEI. CDR3 nucleotides: TGTGCCAGCAGCCTGACACCCAATCAGCCCCAGCATTTT. It translates to CASSLTPNQPQHF.

This clonotype was recorded many times. The J gene is TRBJ1-2, the V gene TRBV6-5; 8 bases fit TRBD1. The trim removed 5 bases at V and 3 bases at J, leaving 5 bases unmatched. Germline CDR1 and CDR2: MNHEY and SVGAGI. The CDR3 extends over 14 amino acids. CDR3 sequence: CASSHGQGYYGYTF. CDR3 coding DNA: TGTGCCAGCAGTCACGGACAGGGATACTATGGCTACACCTTC.

Judged by abundance, this clonotype is medium-sized. The chain joins TRBV6-5 to TRBJ2-5; D might be TRBD2 (5 bases). Germline-derived CDR1 and CDR2 are MNHEY and SVGAGI. The ends were cut back, 2 bases at V and 0 bases at J, with 13 bases in the middle. This CDR3 comprises 16 residues. The CDR3 loop reads CASSYRHGMYQETQYF. As DNA, the CDR3 is TGTGCCAGCAGTTACAGACACGGGATGTACCAAGAGACCCAGTACTTC.

This clonotype counts as medium-sized (0.01 to 0.1%). This chain uses TRBV4-3 with TRBJ2-5, with 15 bases lining up with TRBD2. Germline V lookup: CDR1 LGHNA, CDR2 YSLEER. The CDR3 spans 15 residues. Trimming cost V 4 bases and J 8 bases; bases outside gene matches: 5. The chain's CDR3 is CASSLGLAGGGTQYF. In DNA form, the CDR3 reads TGCGCCAGCAGCCTAGGACTAGCGGGGGGGGGCACCCAGTACTTC.

This clonotype ranks as medium-sized (0.01 to 0.1%). The chain combines TRBV18 with TRBJ1-1, with D possibly TRBD1 on 5 matching bases. V was clipped by 4 bases and J by 5 bases, with 14 bases between them. The CDR3 consists of 14 residues. Germline CDR1 is KGHSH and CDR2 is LQKENI. The CDR3 reads CASSRGSGRTEAFF. Here the CDR3 DNA reads TGTGCCAGCTCACGGGGCTCGGGGAGGACTGAAGCTTTCTTT.

This clonotype came up many times. V is TRBV18 and J is TRBJ2-7, with unresolved D. CDR3 size: 13 residues. V was pared by 1 base and J by 0 bases, with 4 bases between. From germline, CDR1 is KGHSH and CDR2 LQKENI. The CDR3 region is CASSPLPSYEQYV. CDR3 DNA: TGTGCCAGCTCACCACTCCCCTCCTACGAGCAGTACGTC.

This clonotype was counted many times. The CDR3 loop is CASSSTGGITYEQYF. In nucleotides, the CDR3 is TGTGCCAGTAGTTCCACCGGGGGGATAACCTACGAGCAGTACTTC. V gene TRBV19 combines with J gene TRBJ2-7, with 7 bases lining up with TRBD2. V lost 5 bases to trimming and J lost 2 bases; unmatched junction nucleotides: 9. This CDR3 is 15 amino acids long. Germline V gives CDR1 LNHDA, CDR2 SQIVND (reference sequence).

In its sample, this clonotype was seen many times. This chain links TRBV11-2 with TRBJ1-1, with TRBD1 matching 8 bases. The CDR3 is 14 amino acids. The germline gives CDR1 SGHAT, CDR2 FQNNGV. J was trimmed by 4 bases and V by 5 bases; bases with no gene match: 6. The CDR3 here is CASSPGQVVTEAFF. Here the CDR3 DNA reads TGTGCCAGCAGCCCGGGACAGGTGGTCACTGAAGCTTTCTTT.

This clonotype appeared many times. This chain links TRBV10-3 with TRBJ2-3, with a tentative D call TRBD1 (5 bases). V gave up 4 bases and J gave up 3 bases, with 14 bases separating them. CDR3 length equals 15 residues. Germline loops: CDR1 ENHRY, CDR2 SYGVKD. CDR3 DNA: TGTGCCATCAGTGGAAAGGGGCGCGGAACAGATACGCAGTATTTT. It translates to CAISGKGRGTDTQYF.

This clonotype was counted ten times or more. The chain is built from TRBV3-1 and TRBJ2-3; maybe TRBD1 (6 bases). This CDR3 has 14 residues. Germline-derived CDR1 and CDR2 are LGHDT and YNNKEL (reference sequence). Between the trimmed V and J ends, which lost 1 base and 4 bases, there was a span of 9 bases. The CDR3 coding sequence is TGTGCCAGCAGCCAAGCCTCAGGGGCAGATACGCAGTATTTT. The encoded protein is CASSQASGADTQYF.

This clonotype was recorded many times. The chain combines TRBV27 with TRBJ2-3; 7 bases line up with TRBD2. The CDR3 spans 14 residues. The V segment lost 7 bases and the J segment 2 bases; nucleotides outside the gene matches: 6. CDR1 is MNHEY, CDR2 SMNVEV, per germline (reference sequence). The CDR3 sequence is CASKGGGYTDTQYF. CDR3 nucleotide sequence: TGTGCCAGCAAAGGCGGGGGTTACACAGATACGCAGTATTTT.

This clonotype was seen at least ten times. The chain carries TRBV28 and TRBJ2-6, with D tentatively TRBD2 (7 bases). Germline V gives CDR1 MDHEN, CDR2 SYDVKM. The CDR3 has 16 amino acids. The V end lost 3 bases, the J end lost 0 bases, and 9 bases lay between the germline ends. CDR3 in amino acids: CASSLGGGSGANVLTF. The CDR3 DNA is TGTGCCAGCAGTTTGGGAGGGGGCTCTGGGGCCAACGTCCTGACTTTC.

This clonotype was counted ten times or more. The chain couples TRBV5-1 to TRBJ2-1, with 7 bases aligning to TRBD1. Germline-derived CDR1 and CDR2 are SGHRS and YFSETQ. With V trimmed by 4 bases and J by 0 bases, 7 bases remained unmatched. The CDR3 totals 16 residues. In DNA form, the CDR3 reads TGCGCCAGCAGCGGAAAACAGGGGAGCTCCTACAATGAGCAGTTCTTC. It yields the protein CASSGKQGSSYNEQFF.

There are many counts of this clonotype. V is TRBV29-1 and J is TRBJ2-1, with TRBD1 matching over 8 bases. Germline-derived CDR1 and CDR2 are SQVTM and ANQGSEA. Trimming cost V 3 bases and J 9 bases; bases outside gene matches: 13. There are 15 residues in the CDR3. CDR3 protein: CSVDRPGQGLVEQFF. In nucleotides, the CDR3 is TGCAGCGTTGACCGTCCCGGACAGGGACTTGTTGAGCAGTTCTTC.

This clonotype was seen at least ten times. The gene calls are TRBV6-2 or TRBV6-3 and TRBJ2-1; D gene uncertain. Trimming shortened V by 0 bases and J by 12 bases, and 12 bases separated the two germline ends. Germline V gene data show CDR1 as MNHEY and CDR2 as SVGEGT. The CDR3 has 13 residues. The CDR3 DNA reads as TGTGCCAGCAGTTACTCGCAATTCCTAGGGCAGTTCTTC. Amino acid sequence: CASSYSQFLGQFF.

At least ten counts were recorded for this clonotype. The chain has TRBV11-2 and TRBJ1-6; 8 nucleotides line up with TRBD1. Germline loops: CDR1 SGHAT, CDR2 FQNNGV. With V trimmed by 5 bases and J by 8 bases, 11 bases remained unmatched. The CDR3 contains 16 residues. The CDR3 here is CASSQDRASVDSPLHF. DNA for the CDR3: TGTGCCAGCAGCCAGGACAGGGCATCGGTAGATTCACCCCTCCACTTT.

This clonotype showed up many times. The chain carries TRBV20-1 and TRBJ2-3, with 12 nucleotides matching TRBD2. Trimming at V came to 1 base and at J to 0 bases, leaving 2 bases not matched to a gene. CDR1 is DFQATT, CDR2 SNEGSKA, per germline (reference sequence). The CDR3 extends over 16 amino acids. The CDR3 sequence: CSARALAGGSTDTQYF. CDR3 in DNA: TGCAGTGCTAGAGCACTAGCGGGAGGTAGCACAGATACGCAGTATTTT.

This clonotype has at least ten counts. The J gene is TRBJ2-7, the V gene TRBV5-5; D ambiguous. This CDR3 has 13 residues. Trimming left V 0 bases short and J 5 bases short, with 9 bases between. Germline CDR1 and CDR2: SGHKS and YYEKEE (reference sequence). CDR3 amino acids: CASSLVLRDEQYV. DNA of the CDR3: TGTGCCAGCAGCTTGGTACTAAGGGACGAGCAGTACGTC.

Ten or more counts support this clonotype. This chain joins TRBV5-1 and TRBJ2-2; D is uncertain. Trimming cost V 1 base and J 2 bases, with 6 bases left between them. CDR3 length equals 14 residues. Germline loops: CDR1 SGHRS, CDR2 YFSETQ. CDR3: CASSLPDNTGELFF. For the CDR3, the DNA is TGCGCCAGCAGCTTGCCCGATAACACCGGGGAGCTGTTTTTT.

At least ten counts were recorded for this clonotype. V is TRBV27 and J is TRBJ2-5; the D gene is possibly TRBD2 (5 bases). The germline V gene encodes CDR1 MNHEY and CDR2 SMNVEV (reference sequence). V lost 4 bases and J 2 bases, leaving 23 bases between the germline ends. CDR3 length: 18 residues. The CDR3 spells CASSSGVVGLPQQETQYF. CDR3 nucleotide sequence: TGTGCCAGCAGTTCCGGGGTTGTGGGCCTCCCACAGCAAGAGACCCAGTACTTC.

In its sample, this clonotype was seen many times. The chain carries TRBV6-5 and TRBJ2-7; D is possibly TRBD1 or TRBD2 (6 bases each). The CDR3 has 15 amino acids. Germline CDR1 is MNHEY and CDR2 is SVGAGI. V gave up 5 bases and J gave up 2 bases, with 16 bases separating them. The CDR3 spells CASSPGGGGTYEQYF. As DNA, the CDR3 is TGTGCCAGCAGTCCCGGTGGAGGGGGGACCTACGAGCAGTACTTC.

In its sample, this clonotype was seen many times. CDR3 loop: CASSQAQAGAFETQYF. CDR3 bases: TGCGCCAGCAGCCAAGCCCAAGCGGGAGCGTTCGAGACCCAGTACTTC. This sequence joins TRBV4-3 and TRBJ2-5, with 8 bases identical to TRBD2. Trimming removed 1 base from V and 5 bases from J; junction bases left unmatched: 9. The CDR3 totals 16 residues. Germline V gene data show CDR1 as LGHNA and CDR2 as YSLEER.